In this sample, the clone carrying this T cell receptor beta chain turned up a few times. This CDR3 has 12 residues. The germline gives CDR1 MNHNS, CDR2 SASEGT. V lost 2 bases, J lost 5 bases, and 6 bases lay in between. Patients had received no treatment of any kind before thyroid surgery. With MiXCR, TCRdb called clones anew from the PCR reads. Found here are around 34,000 clones, approximately 16% of them singletons; the top ten hold around 19%. The entry originates in a study of metastatic and nonmetastatic thyroid tumors. This chain connects TRBV6-1 to TRBJ1-2; D gene ambiguous. The sequence was collected from a male donor with papillary thyroid cancer or a benign thyroid nodule (not recorded which). Some clones in this sample may be carry-over from other donors' samples. Material: blood. The CDR3 sequence: CASSERDYGYTF. CDR3 coding DNA: TGTGCCAGCAGTGAAAGGGATTATGGCTACACCTTC.